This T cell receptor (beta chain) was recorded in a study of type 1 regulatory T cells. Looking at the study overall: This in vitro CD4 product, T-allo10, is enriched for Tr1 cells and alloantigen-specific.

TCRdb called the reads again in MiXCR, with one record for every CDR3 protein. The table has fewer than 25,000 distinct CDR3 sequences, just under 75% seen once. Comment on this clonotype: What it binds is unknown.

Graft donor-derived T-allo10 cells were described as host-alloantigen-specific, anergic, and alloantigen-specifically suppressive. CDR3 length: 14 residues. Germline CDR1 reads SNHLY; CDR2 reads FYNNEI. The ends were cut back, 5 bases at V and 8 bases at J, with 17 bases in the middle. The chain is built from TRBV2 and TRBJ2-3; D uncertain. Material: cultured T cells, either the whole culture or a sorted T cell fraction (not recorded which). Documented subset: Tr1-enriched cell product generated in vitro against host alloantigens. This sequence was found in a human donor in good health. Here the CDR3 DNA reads TGTGCCAGCAGTCCGCCTGCCCCTTTAGGTACGCAGTATTTT. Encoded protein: CASSPPAPLGTQYF.